This T cell receptor beta chain was found in a study of glioma-infiltrating T cells. TCR alpha and beta CDR3 regions were amplified from RNA using iRepertoire nested multiplex PCR. For one-step reverse transcription and amplification, about 90-450 ng of tissue mRNA or PBMC total RNA was used. TCRdb processed the multiplex PCR reads anew with MiXCR; each CDR3 protein has one entry. The table lists about 180,000 distinct CDR3 sequences, around 40% of them singletons, with roughly 5.2% in the top ten. Findings and caveats of the study: Very few CDR3 sequences were shared between tissue and blood. Non-neoplastic patients had below-expected tissue-blood divergence, while all gliomas exceeded expectation.

This clonotype was recorded many times. The target antigen is unknown. The ends were cut back, 2 bases at V and 5 bases at J, with 6 bases in the middle. CDR1 is SNHLY, CDR2 FYNNEI, per germline. The CDR3 is 12 amino acids. This clonotype was sampled from a human donor with low-grade glioma or glioblastoma, undergoing nonglioma brain surgery, or in good health (not recorded which). This chain joins TRBV2 and TRBJ2-5; D ambiguous. The sequenced sample was glioma tissue, nonneoplastic brain tissue, or PBMCs (not recorded which). CDR3 region: CASSEMMETQYF. CDR3 coding DNA: TGTGCCAGCAGTGAAATGATGGAGACCCAGTACTTC.